What follows are 27 T cell receptor beta chains derived from one specimen sequenced in a study of blood T cell repertoires in COVID-19. TCRdb's table, derived via immunoSEQ multiplex PCR, lists solely in-frame clones and lacks some. The sample carries about 210,000 clones, around 82% recorded once. The source material was peripheral blood. The receptors shown here come from a woman aged 40 to 49 with active or convalescent COVID-19.

The chain carries TRBV6-6 and TRBJ2-2; D might be TRBD2 (5 bases). Germline V gives CDR1 MNHNY, CDR2 SVGAGI (reference sequence). The CDR3 extends over 14 amino acids. V lost 2 bases to trimming and J lost 5 bases, with 9 bases between them. CDR3: CASSYLRGTGELFF. CDR3 nucleotides: TGTGCCAGCAGTTACCTCCGGGGTACCGGGGAGCTGTTTTTT.

The chain recombines TRBV5-1 with TRBJ1-2; D may be TRBD1 (5 bases). In germline, CDR1 is SGHRS, CDR2 YFSETQ. This CDR3 region has 14 residues. Trimming removed 7 bases at V and 4 bases at J, with 17 bases between. The DNA of the CDR3 is TGCGCCAGCCTCGAAGGGGTAGACGGCTATGGCTACACCTTC. It is translated as CASLEGVDGYGYTF.

V is TRBV6-2 or TRBV6-3 and J is TRBJ1-5; D is perhaps TRBD1 (5 bases). The germline V and J ends were trimmed by 6 bases and 6 bases, with 18 bases remaining between them. Germline CDR1 MNHEY, CDR2 SVGEGT. The CDR3 contains 15 residues. The CDR3 coding sequence is TGTGCCAGCAGCCCTATCGGGGGGGATAGTCAGCCCCAGCATTTT. Translation: CASSPIGGDSQPQHF.

This clone was observed once. The genes are TRBV19 and TRBJ1-2; 9 nucleotides line up with TRBD1. Germline trimming cut 6 bases from V and 1 base from J; bases unmatched to any gene: 0. Germline-derived CDR1 and CDR2 are LNHDA and SQIVND (reference sequence). The CDR3 covers 13 residues. CDR3 protein: CASRGQGNYGYTF. CDR3 nucleotides: TGTGCCAGTAGGGGACAGGGTAACTATGGCTACACCTTC.

The gene calls are TRBV29-1 and TRBJ2-7; D is ambiguous. CDR3 length: 15 residues. CDR1 and CDR2 from the germline V gene are SQVTM and ANQGSEA. Deletions cut 1 base from V and 0 bases from J, with 13 bases between. CDR3 in DNA: TGCAGCGTTGAAGTCCCCGATCCTAGCTCCTACGAGCAGTACTTC. The encoded protein is CSVEVPDPSSYEQYF.

The chain carries TRBV5-1 and TRBJ2-1, with 7 bases matching TRBD2. CDR3 length: 16 amino acids. Germline loops: CDR1 SGHRS, CDR2 YFSETQ. J was trimmed by 0 bases and V by 2 bases; bases with no gene match: 5. The CDR3 protein is CASSFSGQSSYNEQFF. DNA of the CDR3: TGCGCCAGCAGCTTTAGCGGGCAGAGCTCCTACAATGAGCAGTTCTTC.

The rearrangement joins TRBV5-1 to TRBJ2-5, with TRBD1 identical over 7 bases. This CDR3 has 16 residues. CDR1 and CDR2 from the germline V gene are SGHRS and YFSETQ. The trim removed 1 base at V and 7 bases at J, leaving 13 bases unmatched. The CDR3 coding sequence is TGCGCCAGCAGCTTGACCTCCGAGACAGGGAGTGGGACCCAGTACTTC. Amino acids: CASSLTSETGSGTQYF.

This clone came up a few times. This chain links TRBV3-1 (or the pseudogene TRBV3-2) with TRBJ1-5; TRBD1 matches at 9 bases. Trimming removed 4 bases from V and 2 bases from J; junction bases left unmatched: 3. Germline CDR1 LGHDT, CDR2 YNNKEL (reference sequence). This CDR3 region has 15 residues. DNA for the CDR3: TGTGCCAGCAGCCTCACAGGGGGCCGCAATCAGCCCCAGCATTTT. Its translation is CASSLTGGRNQPQHF.

V gene TRBV9 combines with J gene TRBJ2-1, with 8 bases that match TRBD2. CDR1 is SGDLS, CDR2 YYNGEE, per germline. The CDR3 runs 17 residues. The ends lost 0 bases at V and 0 bases at J; junction bases unmatched: 5. CDR3 nucleotide sequence: TGTGCCAGCAGCGTAGTCCTAGCGGGCAGCTCCTACAATGAGCAGTTCTTC. Amino acids: CASSVVLAGSSYNEQFF.

V and J are TRBV5-6 and TRBJ2-3, with D unresolved. This CDR3 is 15 amino acids long. Germline V gene data show CDR1 as SGHDT and CDR2 as YYEEEE. V lost 3 bases and J lost 1, with 12 bases in between. The CDR3 bases are TGTGCCAGCAGCTCTTTTAGATACGGCACAGATACGCAGTATTTT. This encodes CASSSFRYGTDTQYF.

The chain joins TRBV19 to TRBJ1-2, with D perhaps TRBD1 (5 bases). The germline V gene encodes CDR1 LNHDA and CDR2 SQIVND (reference sequence). Trimming removed 5 bases at V and 6 bases at J, with 19 bases between. The CDR3 loop spans 15 amino acids. The CDR3 is CASSRGTGGANGYTF. In nucleotides, the CDR3 is TGTGCCAGTAGTCGGGGGACGGGCGGGGCCAATGGCTACACCTTC.

This clone was counted a few times. The gene calls are TRBV24-1 and TRBJ2-5; a weak D match, TRBD1 (5 bases). This CDR3 is 13 amino acids long. The V end was cut by 3 bases, the J end by 2 bases, with 6 bases between. Germline values: CDR1 KGHDR, CDR2 SFDVKD. The CDR3 DNA reads as TGTGCCACCAGTGATGGGGCTCAAGAGACCCAGTACTTC. Protein product: CATSDGAQETQYF.

The chain couples TRBV9 to TRBJ1-4; 9 bases are a match to TRBD1. J lost 7 bases, V lost 4 bases, and 8 bases had no gene match. The CDR3 is made up of 15 amino acids. CDR1 is SGDLS, CDR2 YYNGEE, per germline. CDR3 sequence (DNA): TGTGCCAGCAGCTTACGACAGGGGGAAGGTGAAAAACTGTTTTTT. Translating it yields CASSLRQGEGEKLFF.

V and J are TRBV18 and TRBJ1-1; possible D gene TRBD1, 6 bases. The germline gives CDR1 KGHSH, CDR2 LQKENI. The CDR3 loop spans 16 amino acids. Trimming stripped 1 base from V and 1 base from J, with 13 bases between. In nucleotides, the CDR3 is TGTGCCAGCTCACCACTACAGGGTACTGCGAACACTGAAGCTTTCTTT. Its protein is CASSPLQGTANTEAFF.

In this sample, this clone turned up once. The chain joins TRBV6-2 or TRBV6-3 to TRBJ2-7, with a possible D match to TRBD2 (5 bases). CDR3 length equals 14 residues. V was clipped by 8 bases and J by 2 bases, with 16 bases between them. Germline values: CDR1 MNHEY, CDR2 SVGEGT. CDR3 region: CASRRPGSAYEQYF. CDR3 nucleotide sequence: TGTGCCAGCCGCCGACCGGGATCAGCCTACGAGCAGTACTTC.

V usage is TRBV7-6 and J usage is TRBJ2-6; TRBD2 might be the D (5 bases). The length of the CDR3 is 18 residues. Deletions cut 4 bases from V and 0 bases from J, with 16 bases between. Germline CDR1 SGHVS, CDR2 FNYEAQ. The CDR3 sequence: CASSSPPGLSSGANVLTF. CDR3 in DNA: TGTGCCAGCAGCTCCCCCCCCGGACTGAGCTCTGGGGCCAACGTCCTGACTTTC.

The V gene is TRBV29-1, the J gene TRBJ2-7, with 7 nucleotides matching TRBD1. CDR3 size: 13 residues. V gave up 7 bases and J gave up 3 bases; unmatched junction bases: 9. Germline assignment: CDR1 SQVTM and CDR2 ANQGSEA. The CDR3 region has the DNA TGCAGCGCCACCGACAGGGTATTCTACGAGCAGTACTTC. Its translation is CSATDRVFYEQYF.

V is TRBV19 and J is TRBJ1-5; possibly TRBD1 for D (5 bases). V gave up 6 bases and J gave up 2 bases, with 14 bases separating them. The CDR3 has 15 amino acids. Germline lookup yields CDR1 LNHDA and CDR2 SQIVND (reference sequence). CDR3 residues: CASSYRISRNQPQHF. CDR3 coding DNA: TGTGCCAGTAGCTACAGGATTTCCCGCAATCAGCCCCAGCATTTT. Full variable domain (remainder filled in from reference TRBV19 and TRBJ1-5): DGGITQSPKYLFRKEGQNVTLSCEQNLNHDAMYWYRQDPGQGLRLIYYSQIVNDFQKGDIAEGYSVSREKKESFPLTVTSAQKNPTAFYLCASSYRISRNQPQHFGDGTRLSIL.

V gene TRBV5-5 combines with J gene TRBJ2-7, with a weak D call TRBD1 (5 bases). V was trimmed by 4 bases and J by 3 bases, leaving 11 bases between them. Germline CDR1 SGHKS, CDR2 YYEKEE (reference sequence). The CDR3 is 13 residues long. CDR3 sequence: CASSRQTDYEQYF. DNA for the CDR3: TGTGCCAGCAGCCGGCAGACAGACTACGAGCAGTACTTC.

This chain uses TRBV5-1 with TRBJ1-1, with a tentative D call TRBD1 (5 bases). Germline CDR1 and CDR2: SGHRS and YFSETQ. The CDR3 runs 13 residues. V was clipped by 4 bases and J by 3 bases, with 10 bases between them. Here the CDR3 DNA reads TGCGCCAGCAGCCCTGACAGAGACACTGAAGCTTTCTTT. This translates into CASSPDRDTEAFF.

The rearrangement links TRBV7-9 to TRBJ1-6; D is unclear. The germline V gene encodes CDR1 SEHNR and CDR2 FQNEAQ (reference sequence). The CDR3 loop spans 16 amino acids. Trimming took off 1 base at V and 6 bases at J, with 13 bases between the two ends. The CDR3 region is CASSLGVGDSNSPLHF. The CDR3 bases are TGTGCCAGCAGCTTAGGGGTCGGGGATAGTAATTCACCCCTCCACTTT. The full variable domain, completed using reference TRBV7-9 and TRBJ1-6, is DTGVSQNPRHKITKRGQNVTFRCDPISEHNRLYWYRQTLGQGPEFLTYFQNEAQLEKSRLLSDRFSAERPKGSFSTLEIQRTEQGDSAMYLCASSLGVGDSNSPLHFGNGTRLTVT.

This chain links TRBV12-3 or TRBV12-4 with TRBJ2-7; D is ambiguous. The CDR3 contains 11 residues. V was trimmed by 0 bases and J by 7 bases, leaving 4 bases between them. The CDR3 protein is CASSLASEQYF. In nucleotides, the CDR3 is TGTGCCAGCAGTTTAGCTTCGGAGCAGTACTTC.

This clone appeared once. The chain has TRBV3-1 (or the pseudogene TRBV3-2) and TRBJ1-2; 8 bases line up with TRBD1. V was clipped by 5 bases and J by 4 bases; unmatched bases: 6. The CDR3 sequence is 14 residues long. Germline values: CDR1 LGHDT, CDR2 YNNKEL (reference sequence). In DNA, the CDR3 is TGTGCCAGCAGCTCAGGACAGGGATTCTATGGCTACACCTTC. Encoded protein: CASSSGQGFYGYTF.

This sequence joins TRBV5-5 and TRBJ1-4, with no clear D. Between the trimmed V and J ends, which lost 1 base and 7 bases, there was a span of 11 bases. This CDR3 contains 14 residues. In germline, CDR1 is SGHKS, CDR2 YYEKEE (reference sequence). DNA for the CDR3: TGTGCCAGCAGCTTGTCGGGGTACGGTGAAAAACTGTTTTTT. This sequence encodes CASSLSGYGEKLFF.

This chain joins TRBV25-1 and TRBJ1-1; D uncertain. V lost 1 base and J lost 0, with 9 bases in between. The germline gives CDR1 MGHDK, CDR2 SYGVNS. The CDR3 has 15 residues. As DNA, the CDR3 is TGTGCCAGCAGTGAATTCGAGGGAATGAACACTGAAGCTTTCTTT. It specifies CASSEFEGMNTEAFF.

The chain is built from TRBV4-1 and TRBJ2-7; 7 nucleotides match TRBD1. The CDR3 is 15 residues long. Germline trimming cut 7 bases from V and 1 base from J; bases unmatched to any gene: 10. Germline CDR1 MGHRA, CDR2 YSYEKL. The CDR3 reads CASTLVTGTSYEQYF. Written as DNA, the CDR3 is TGCGCCAGCACCCTTGTGACAGGGACGTCCTACGAGCAGTACTTC.

The chain has TRBV24-1 and TRBJ1-3; D is unclear. V shed 12 bases and J shed 4 bases, with 15 bases lying between them. This CDR3 has 13 amino acids. CDR1 is KGHDR and CDR2 is SFDVKD in the germline V gene. The CDR3 DNA follows: TGTGCCGCACCCACGGGGAGAGGAAACACCATATATTTT. This codes for CAAPTGRGNTIYF.